The source of this TCR beta chain is a study of early T cells in non-severe SARS-CoV-2 infection. In the study overall: Sequencing of bulk RNA from unsorted whole blood was done, without chain pairing. General observations from the study: Private and CD4 specificities were missed by VDJdb matching, which favored anti-spike CD8 responses.

Note on this clonotype: Its antigen is still unknown. This may arise from a read error, as a much more abundant clone is one base away.

TCRdb re-derived calls from the 5' RACE reads in MiXCR, one entry per CDR3 protein. Among 70,000 to 85,000 distinct CDR3 sequences listed, 5% were seen once. The input for sequencing was whole blood, taken at baseline. The TCR originated in an adult who was a healthcare worker with PCR-confirmed SARS-CoV-2 infection or an uninfected control (not recorded which).

The CDR3 DNA follows: TGCAGTGCTGGAGATGCCTACGAGCAGTACTTC. Translation: CSAGDAYEQYF. The chain carries TRBV20-1 and TRBJ2-7; unclear D gene. The CDR3 is 11 residues long. Germline-derived CDR1 and CDR2 are DFQATT and SNEGSKA (reference sequence).